The 5 T cell receptor beta chains given below trace back to one sample, sequenced in a study of T cell responses to AZD1222 COVID-19 vaccine. Sequencing was performed with immunoSEQ multiplex PCR; in TCRdb, only in-frame clones are kept and a portion is missing. The sample lists roughly 100,000 clones, about 90% occurring once. The sample here was peripheral blood, taken on day 0 of AZD1222 vaccination. The origin of the receptors is an adult in good health.

The chain couples TRBV11-2 to TRBJ2-5, with a weak D call TRBD2 (7 bases). The germline V gene encodes CDR1 SGHAT and CDR2 FQNNGV. The CDR3 covers 14 residues. Trimming removed 3 bases at V and 3 bases at J, with 11 bases between. In DNA, the CDR3 is TGTGCCAGCAGCTTTCGAGGGGGGGAAGAGACCCAGTACTTC. Its translation is CASSFRGGEETQYF.

The V gene is TRBV4-2, the J gene TRBJ2-1; 13 bases match TRBD2. Trimming took 4 bases from V and 2 from J; bases not matched to a gene: 14. This CDR3 region has 20 residues. Germline CDR1 reads LGHNA; CDR2 reads YNFKEQ. Here the CDR3 DNA reads TGTGCCAGCAGCCCCGGAGGGGGGACTAGCGGGATCAAGGCCTACAATGAGCAGTTCTTC. It yields the protein CASSPGGGTSGIKAYNEQFF.

The CDR3 bases are TGTGCCAGTAGTATAGGACAGTATAGCAATCAGCCCCAGCATTTT. This encodes CASSIGQYSNQPQHF. The chain is built from TRBV19 and TRBJ1-5; a weak D match, TRBD1 (5 bases). The CDR3 is 15 residues long. The germline V gene has CDR1 LNHDA and CDR2 SQIVND (reference sequence). Trimming removed 1 base at V and 0 bases at J, with 7 bases between.

The chain is built from TRBV3-1 (or the pseudogene TRBV3-2) and TRBJ1-6, with D possibly TRBD1 on 5 matching bases. CDR3 length: 16 amino acids. Trimming removed 2 bases at V and 9 bases at J, with 17 bases between. Germline V lookup: CDR1 LGHDT, CDR2 YNNKEL (reference sequence). The CDR3 loop is CASSQLGAWGGSPLHF. In nucleotides, the CDR3 is TGTGCCAGCAGCCAACTCGGGGCTTGGGGCGGTTCACCCCTCCACTTT.

J is TRBJ1-1 and V is TRBV15; TRBD1 might be the D (6 bases). Germline CDR1 is LNHNV and CDR2 is YYDKDF (reference sequence). Trimming shortened V by 2 bases and J by 0 bases, and 7 bases separated the two germline ends. The CDR3 contains 14 residues. CDR3 sequence (DNA): TGTGCCACCAGCAGACGGACAGTGAACACTGAAGCTTTCTTT. Translated, it gives CATSRRTVNTEAFF.